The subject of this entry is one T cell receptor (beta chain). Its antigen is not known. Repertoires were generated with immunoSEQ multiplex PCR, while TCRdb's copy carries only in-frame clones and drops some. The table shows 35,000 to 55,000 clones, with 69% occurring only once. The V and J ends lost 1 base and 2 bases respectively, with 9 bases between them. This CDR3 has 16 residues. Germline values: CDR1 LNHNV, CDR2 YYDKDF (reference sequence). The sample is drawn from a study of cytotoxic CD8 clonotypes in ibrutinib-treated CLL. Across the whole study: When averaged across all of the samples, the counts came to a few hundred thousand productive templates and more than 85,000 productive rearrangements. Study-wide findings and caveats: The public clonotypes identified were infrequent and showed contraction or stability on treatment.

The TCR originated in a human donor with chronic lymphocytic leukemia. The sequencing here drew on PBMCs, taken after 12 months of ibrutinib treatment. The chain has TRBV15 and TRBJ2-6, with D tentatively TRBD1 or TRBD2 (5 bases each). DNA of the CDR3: TGTGCCACCAGCAGAGTTCCGGGACCTGGGGCCAACGTCCTGACTTTC. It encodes CATSRVPGPGANVLTF.